The TCR beta chain described here comes from a study of regulatory dendritic cells for organ transplantation. The germline V and J ends were trimmed by 0 bases and 8 bases, with 17 bases remaining between them. This CDR3 comprises 16 residues. CDR1 and CDR2 from the germline V gene are SGDLS and YYNGEE. Produced via immunoSEQ multiplex PCR; TCRdb's table is partial and in-frame only. Here the sample spans 25,000 to 30,000 clones, 82% being singletons. This clonotype was obtained from a human donor in good health. This chain uses TRBV9 with TRBJ1-4, with a weak D call TRBD1 (5 bases). Sequencing was carried out using naive CD8+ T cells from blood. The subset: CD45RA+ naive T cells. CDR3 DNA: TGTGCCAGCAGCGTAGCTCAAAGGGGAGGAGGAGAAAAACTGTTTTTT. Amino acid sequence: CASSVAQRGGGEKLFF.